This T cell receptor beta chain was identified in a study of Ad26.COV2.S vaccination and SARS-CoV-2 variants. Documented treatment: 15 to 20 received Ad26.COV2.S at low or high dose, single or two shots; 5 received placebo; per-sample allocation not given. Sampling took place 63 days after the first vaccine or placebo injection. Sequenced by immunoSEQ multiplex PCR; TCRdb stores in-frame clones only, minus some. Of roughly 240,000 clones detected, roughly 88% appear once; the ten largest clones hold about 10%. The CDR3 totals 12 residues. Germline CDR1 and CDR2: SGHAT and FQNNGV. Trimming shortened V by 7 bases and J by 0 bases, and 4 bases separated the two germline ends.

This specimen was peripheral blood, taken in a trial of Ad26.COV2.S vaccine versus placebo. The gene calls are TRBV11-2 and TRBJ1-3; the D is unclear. This receptor was obtained from a person aged 18-65 years who received the Ad26.COV2.S COVID-19 vaccine or a placebo. The CDR3 reads CASTLSGNTIYF. The CDR3, as DNA: TGTGCCAGCACTCTCTCTGGAAACACCATATATTTT.